The rows below give T cell receptor beta chains drawn from one sample of a study of blood T cell repertoires in COVID-19. Clones were sequenced by immunoSEQ multiplex PCR, and TCRdb holds only the in-frame ones, with some missing. Of 130,000 to 150,000 clones in the sample, approximately 85% were seen once. What was sequenced was peripheral blood. The receptors were sampled from a woman aged 55-75 years with COVID-19, enrolled during active disease. CDR3s leave out the opening cysteine and the closing phenylalanine or tryptophan.

>13|TRBV2|TRBJ2-7
ASRVPGAEEYEQY
>15|TRBV2|TRBJ1-5
ASSIGQGMKDNQPQH
>12|TRBV6-4|TRBJ2-3
ASSESSGIDTQY
>13|TRBV6-1|TRBJ1-1
ASSEVWQKTGEAF
>14|TRBV5-4|TRBJ2-3
ASSPATPRLADTQY
>11|TRBV30|TRBJ2-5
AWSVQLEETQY
>13|TRBV6-5|TRBJ1-4
ASTDPTGTNEKLF
>12|TRBV2|TRBJ1-1
ASSARESATEAF
>13|TRBV27|TRBJ1-1
ASSISGTGRSEAF
>11|TRBV5-1|TRBJ1-2
ASSAEGFYGYT
>14|TRBV5-1|TRBJ1-1
ASSLAIGRGNTEAF
>15|TRBV19|TRBJ2-1
ASSIFPSGGAGNEQF
>15|TRBV18|TRBJ2-2
ASSPNRVGLDTGELF
>16|TRBV27|TRBJ2-2
ASSLSGRDRGNTGELF
>10|TRBV19|TRBJ1-6
ASTLGGSPLH
>12|TRBV11-2|TRBJ1-4
ASSFTVLNEKLF
>12|TRBV5-5|TRBJ1-6
ASSTGQDNSPLH
>12|TRBV21-1|TRBJ2-7
ASSKPGETYEQY
>14|TRBV24-1|TRBJ2-1
ATSDTDSPTTNEQF
>16|TRBV3-1/TRBV3-2|TRBJ2-2
ASSQWLAGAKNTGELF
>12|TRBV2|TRBJ2-5
ASTKGLNQETQY
>13|TRBV27|TRBJ1-2
ASSFGTGIGYGYT
>12|TRBV19|TRBJ1-4
ASSIRQGGEKLF
>14|TRBV5-4|TRBJ2-3
ASSVGTGVNTDTQY
>13|TRBV5-4|TRBJ1-1
ASSPDRGQNTEAF
>10|TRBV12-3/TRBV12-4|TRBJ1-2
ASSLDTYGYT
>12|TRBV25-1|TRBJ1-1
ASSPAGDGTEAF
>14|TRBV4-1|TRBJ2-7
ASSPVGASGGYEQY
>14|TRBV3-1/TRBV3-2|TRBJ1-6
ASSATGTDPLEALH
>13|TRBV10-3|TRBJ2-5
AISESRGPQETQY
>14|TRBV19|TRBJ1-3
ASSWKAGKYGNTIY
>10|TRBV7-9|TRBJ1-1
ASSRGDTEAF
>18|TRBV4-1|TRBJ2-2
ASSQDPNREGRRDTGELF
>13|TRBV25-1|TRBJ2-7
ASSDPPGQGYEQY
>11|TRBV7-6|TRBJ1-1
ASSLTGGAEAF
>12|TRBV19|TRBJ2-3
ASSINRDTDTQY
>13|TRBV7-2|TRBJ1-4
ASSLGEGEFEKLF
>13|TRBV11-3|TRBJ2-7
ASSQESGGAYEQY
>9|TRBV9|TRBJ2-1
ATGTANEQF
>15|TRBV4-3|TRBJ2-1
ASSQVVTRGLINEQF
>13|TRBV11-2|TRBJ1-1
ASTLVGSGGTEAF
>13|TRBV4-2|TRBJ1-4
ASSRSGGLYEKLF
>11|TRBV18|TRBJ2-5
ASSPPGAETQY
>16|TRBV19|TRBJ2-3
ASRNRWGLHRQTDTQY
>17|TRBV3-1/TRBV3-2|TRBJ2-6
ASRGTSGPFGSGANVLT
>11|TRBV7-2|TRBJ1-5
ASSLFPDQPQH
>11|TRBV6-5|TRBJ2-7
ASPGDVSYEQY
>14|TRBV3-1/TRBV3-2|TRBJ1-1
ASSQGDGGVGTEAF
>14|TRBV2|TRBJ1-2
ASSPRGWGEDYGYT
>13|TRBV7-9|TRBJ1-4
ASSSDRLIGEKLF
>11|TRBV30|TRBJ1-2
AWARQGGYGYT
>12|TRBV5-1|TRBJ2-1
ASSLRQGADEQF
>13|TRBV5-1|TRBJ2-5
ASSLEWGQGETQY
>12|TRBV6-5|TRBJ1-6
ASGTGLRNSPLH
>13|TRBV11-1|TRBJ1-2
ASSQGYSYNYGYT
>13|TRBV3-1/TRBV3-2|TRBJ1-6
ASSRTGVDNSPLH
>11|TRBV5-1|TRBJ2-3
ASSGQGPDTQY